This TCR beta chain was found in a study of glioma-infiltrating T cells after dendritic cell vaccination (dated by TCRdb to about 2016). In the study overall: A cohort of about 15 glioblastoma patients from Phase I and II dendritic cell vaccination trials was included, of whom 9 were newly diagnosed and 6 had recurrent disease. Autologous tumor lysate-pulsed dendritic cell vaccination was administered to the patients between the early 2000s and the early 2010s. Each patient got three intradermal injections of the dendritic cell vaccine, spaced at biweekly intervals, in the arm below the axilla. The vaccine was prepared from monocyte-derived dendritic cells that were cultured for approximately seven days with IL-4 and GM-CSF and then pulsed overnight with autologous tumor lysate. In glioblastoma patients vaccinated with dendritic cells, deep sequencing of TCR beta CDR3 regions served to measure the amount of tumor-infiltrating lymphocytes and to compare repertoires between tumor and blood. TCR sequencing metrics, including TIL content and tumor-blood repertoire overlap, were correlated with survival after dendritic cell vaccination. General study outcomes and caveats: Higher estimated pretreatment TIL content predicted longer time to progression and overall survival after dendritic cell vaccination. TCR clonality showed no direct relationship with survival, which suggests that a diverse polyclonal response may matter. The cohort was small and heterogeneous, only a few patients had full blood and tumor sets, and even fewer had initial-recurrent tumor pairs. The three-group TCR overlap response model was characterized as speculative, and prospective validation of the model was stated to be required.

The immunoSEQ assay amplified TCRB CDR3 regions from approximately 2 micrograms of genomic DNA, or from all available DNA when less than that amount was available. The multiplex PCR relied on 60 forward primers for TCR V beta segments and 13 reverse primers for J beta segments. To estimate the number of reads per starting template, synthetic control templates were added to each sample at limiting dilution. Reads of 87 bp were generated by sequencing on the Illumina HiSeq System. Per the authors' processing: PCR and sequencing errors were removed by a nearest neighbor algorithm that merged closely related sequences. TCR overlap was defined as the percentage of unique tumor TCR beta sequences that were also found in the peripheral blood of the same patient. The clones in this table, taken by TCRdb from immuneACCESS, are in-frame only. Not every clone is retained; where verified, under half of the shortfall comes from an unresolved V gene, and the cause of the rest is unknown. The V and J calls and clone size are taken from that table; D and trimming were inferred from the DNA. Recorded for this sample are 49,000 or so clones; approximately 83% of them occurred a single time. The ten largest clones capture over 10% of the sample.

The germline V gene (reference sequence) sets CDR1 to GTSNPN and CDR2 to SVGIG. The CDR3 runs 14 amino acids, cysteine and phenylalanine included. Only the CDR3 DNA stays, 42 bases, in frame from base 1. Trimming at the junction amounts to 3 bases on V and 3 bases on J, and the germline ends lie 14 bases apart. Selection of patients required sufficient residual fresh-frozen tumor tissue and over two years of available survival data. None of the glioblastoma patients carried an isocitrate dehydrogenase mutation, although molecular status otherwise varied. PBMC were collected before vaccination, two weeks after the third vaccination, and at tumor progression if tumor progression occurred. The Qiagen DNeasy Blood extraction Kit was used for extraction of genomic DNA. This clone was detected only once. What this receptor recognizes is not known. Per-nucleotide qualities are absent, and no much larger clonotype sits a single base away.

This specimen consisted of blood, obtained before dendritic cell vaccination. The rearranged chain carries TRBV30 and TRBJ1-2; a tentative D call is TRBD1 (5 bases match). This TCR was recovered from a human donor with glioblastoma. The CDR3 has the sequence CAWSHPSRDYGYTF. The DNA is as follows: TGTGCCTGGAGCCATCCCAGCAGGGACTATGGCTACACCTTC.